Listed below are T cell receptor beta chains from one sample, sequenced in a study of breast tumors, draining lymph nodes, adjacent tissues. TCRdb reanalysed the multiplex PCR reads using MiXCR and keeps one entry per CDR3 protein. The sample has 25,000 or so distinct CDR3 sequences, 60% to 70% seen once. The sequenced sample consisted of tumor-adjacent breast tissue. These receptors originate from a female donor with breast cancer. Some clones in this sample may be carry-over from other donors' samples. Both conserved end residues are part of each CDR3. Each record gives: V gene, CDR3 protein.

V gene: TRBV5-4; CDR3 protein: CASNQDTDTQYF
V gene: TRBV20-1; CDR3 protein: CSARADRGVGYEQYF
V gene: TRBV20-1; CDR3 protein: CSARNADSGNTIYF
V gene: TRBV6-6; CDR3 protein: CASSAGTGFLIDEKLFF
V gene: TRBV7-2; CDR3 protein: CASSPAGRGYTF
V gene: TRBV7-8; CDR3 protein: CASSLSGNNEQFF
V gene: TRBV4-1; CDR3 protein: CASSYAGSGEQYF
V gene: TRBV4-1; CDR3 protein: CASSLGLAGGETQYF
V gene: TRBV7-6; CDR3 protein: CASSLAAGGRSRSPLHF
V gene: TRBV7-8; CDR3 protein: CASSLGLPGELFF
V gene: TRBV19; CDR3 protein: CASSSPGGSLYGYTF
V gene: TRBV20-1; CDR3 protein: CSASGGTNYGYTF
V gene: TRBV20-1; CDR3 protein: CSASGGTSGKTNTGELFF
V gene: TRBV5-6; CDR3 protein: CASSLAGQGVGEQYF